This T cell receptor beta chain derives from a study of T cell responses to AZD1222 COVID-19 vaccine. Study findings and constraints: Vaccination with two AZD1222 doses was followed by a rise in Spike-specific TCR breadth and depth. Only a handful of people who got AZD1222 tested seropositive at baseline. In a largely white British group with more females than males, clonal diversity was possibly underestimated.

The CDR3 spans 15 residues. Germline V CDR1 and CDR2: MNHEY, SVGAGI. V lost 0 bases and J 1 base, leaving 6 bases between the germline ends. Concerning this clone itself: Its antigen is unknown.

The repertoire was sequenced with immunoSEQ multiplex PCR; TCRdb's copy has only in-frame clones and lacks some. The sample shows roughly 100,000 clones, 88% of them seen only once. This sequence was found in an adult in good health. The material was peripheral blood, obtained on day 0 of AZD1222 vaccination. V gene TRBV6-5 combines with J gene TRBJ2-2; D gene uncertain. The CDR3 DNA is TGTGCCAGCAGTTACTCTTCCGAGAACACCGGGGAGCTGTTTTTT. Protein: CASSYSSENTGELFF.